The 13 T cell receptor beta chains presented below share a single source sample, sequenced in a study of blood T cell repertoires in COVID-19. The method was immunoSEQ multiplex PCR; TCRdb's version includes in-frame clones alone and lacks a portion of them. The sample shows about 290,000 clones, around 90% of them seen only once. Input material: PBMCs or T cells enriched from blood (not recorded which). The receptor source for this set is a woman in her 40s who had recovered from COVID-19.

The CDR3 loop is CASSPNRQGVPGELFF. The CDR3 nucleotides are TGTGCCAGCAGCCCGAACCGACAGGGAGTCCCCGGGGAGCTGTTTTTT. V gene TRBV7-3 combines with J gene TRBJ2-2, with TRBD1 matching 7 bases. Trimming took 5 bases from V and 6 from J; bases not matched to a gene: 12. Germline CDR1 SGHTA, CDR2 FQGTGA. The CDR3 covers 16 residues.

CDR3 nucleotide sequence: TGTGCCAGCAGTCTACAAAGAGCGGGGGGCGGGGGCCGAGCTTTCTTT. Amino acids: CASSLQRAGGGGRAFF. V is TRBV27 and J is TRBJ1-1; a possible D gene is TRBD1 (6 bases). Germline-derived CDR1 and CDR2 are MNHEY and SMNVEV (reference sequence). V shed 5 bases and J shed 10 bases, with 26 bases lying between them. The CDR3 consists of 16 residues.

The CDR3 DNA reads as TGTGCCAGCAGATTGACAGGCGCGTCAAACGATTTCTACGAGCAGTACTTC. Its translation is CASRLTGASNDFYEQYF. The chain joins TRBV27 to TRBJ2-7; the D gene is possibly TRBD1 (6 bases). V gave up 6 bases and J gave up 3 bases, with 24 bases separating them. CDR1 and CDR2 from the germline V gene are MNHEY and SMNVEV (reference sequence). CDR3 length: 17 amino acids.

The chain combines TRBV6-2 or TRBV6-3 with TRBJ2-2; TRBD1 agrees at 8 bases. CDR1 and CDR2 from the germline V gene are MNHEY and SVGEGT. V shed 4 bases and J 1 base; nucleotides not matched to a gene: 2. This CDR3 is built from 15 residues. This CDR3 reads CASSWDRRNTGELFF. CDR3 bases: TGTGCCAGCAGTTGGGACAGGAGGAACACCGGGGAGCTGTTTTTT.

This clone was observed a single time. V is TRBV6-5 and J is TRBJ2-6, with 7 bases lining up with TRBD2. The CDR3 covers 15 residues. The trim removed 6 bases at V and 2 bases at J, leaving 4 bases unmatched. Germline V gene data show CDR1 as MNHEY and CDR2 as SVGAGI. In nucleotides, the CDR3 is TGTGCCAGCAGAGAGGCGGGGGCTGGGGCCAACGTCCTGACTTTC. Protein: CASREAGAGANVLTF.

This clone was counted between two and nine times. The chain joins TRBV11-2 to TRBJ1-5; no clear D. This CDR3 region has 18 residues. The germline gives CDR1 SGHAT, CDR2 FQNNGV. With 5 bases removed from V and 2 bases from J, the gap between germline ends came to 22 bases. CDR3 nucleotide sequence: TGTGCCAGCAGCGTTTCCGGAACAGTGGGAGAAGGCAATCAGCCCCAGCATTTT. Translated: CASSVSGTVGEGNQPQHF.

This chain connects TRBV27 to TRBJ2-1, with D unclear. The CDR3 loop spans 12 amino acids. V lost 11 bases, J lost 6 bases, and 14 bases lay in between. Germline V lookup: CDR1 MNHEY, CDR2 SMNVEV (reference sequence). For the CDR3, the DNA is TGTGCCTGCGGCTGGTCGGGCAATGAGCAGTTCTTC. Translation gives CACGWSGNEQFF.

This clone came up once. The J gene is TRBJ1-6, the V gene TRBV6-5, with D possibly matching TRBD1 (6 bases). Germline V gene lookup returns CDR1 MNHEY and CDR2 SVGAGI. V was cut by 3 bases and J by 7 bases, with 13 bases left in between. The CDR3 has 15 amino acids. In DNA form, the CDR3 reads TGTGCCAGCAGTTATTCAGACAGGAAGAATTCACCCCTCCACTTT. Encoded protein: CASSYSDRKNSPLHF.

The chain joins TRBV3-1 (or the pseudogene TRBV3-2) to TRBJ2-1; 10 nucleotides align to TRBD2. Trimming took 3 bases from V and 15 from J; bases not matched to a gene: 11. CDR1 and CDR2 (germline): LGHDT, YNNKEL (reference sequence). The CDR3 totals 14 residues. As DNA, the CDR3 is TGTGCCAGCAGCCACCCTAGCGGGGGAGATAGGCCGTTCTTC. This gives the protein CASSHPSGGDRPFF.

This chain uses TRBV9 with TRBJ1-2; D unclear. The CDR3 has 12 residues. Germline V CDR1 and CDR2: SGDLS, YYNGEE. V lost 3 bases to trimming and J lost 8 bases, with 11 bases between them. The CDR3 bases are TGTGCCAGCAGCGCTGGTCCGGGGGGCTACACCTTC. Translated, it gives CASSAGPGGYTF.

The chain links TRBV27 to TRBJ1-2, with D uncertain. This CDR3 contains 16 residues. The germline gives CDR1 MNHEY, CDR2 SMNVEV (reference sequence). The V end was cut by 5 bases, the J end by 0 bases, with 16 bases between. In DNA, the CDR3 is TGTGCCAGCAGTCTCCGAGCAAGAATAGCTAACTATGGCTACACCTTC. Translated: CASSLRARIANYGYTF.

This clone was counted between two and nine times. The chain uses TRBV19 and TRBJ1-3; D remains ambiguous. The V and J ends lost 5 bases and 0 bases respectively, with 8 bases between them. Germline CDR1 LNHDA, CDR2 SQIVND (reference sequence). The CDR3 runs 14 residues. The CDR3 DNA reads as TGTGCCAGTAGTCGGGATGTCTCTGGAAACACCATATATTTT. As protein: CASSRDVSGNTIYF.

The V call is TRBV5-8, the J call TRBJ2-1, with 7 nucleotides matching TRBD2. The V gene end was trimmed by 3 bases and the J gene end by 6 bases; junction bases not matched to a gene: 9. Germline values: CDR1 SGHTS, CDR2 YDEGEE. The CDR3 runs 15 residues. The CDR3 sequence is CASSSGPGGFNEQFF. DNA for the CDR3: TGTGCCAGCAGCTCGGGCCCGGGGGGTTTCAATGAGCAGTTCTTC.